The rows below give T cell receptor beta chains drawn from one sample of a study of control samples from healthy donors and cancer patients. Assay: immunoSEQ multiplex PCR; the TCRdb copy retains only in-frame clones and omits some. The table records around 160,000 clones, 93% of them present only once. What was sequenced was blood. The receptors were sampled from a man younger than 30 in good health. CDR3s include the opening cysteine and the closing phenylalanine or tryptophan. Fields, in order: V gene, J gene, clone size, D gene, CDR3 DNA, CDR3 protein. D genes are given only for firm matches. Rows give clone size only sometimes, using once, few, many, or a class for an expanded clone.

>TRBV7-9|TRBJ1-1|-|-
TGTGCCAGCAGCTTTGGGGGGCGGAACACTGAAGCTTTCTTT
CASSFGGRNTEAFF
>TRBV19|TRBJ1-5|-|TRBD1
TGTGCCAGTAGTCCTCGGGACAGGGGGATCGGGGCCCAGCATTTT
CASSPRDRGIGAQHF
>TRBV6-5|TRBJ1-1|-|TRBD1
TGTGCCAGCAGAAGACAGGACAGGGGGACTGAAGCTTTCTTT
CASRRQDRGTEAFF
>TRBV9|TRBJ2-1|-|TRBD2
TGTGCCAGCAGCGTAGAGGGAGGGTCCTACAATGAGCAGTTCTTC
CASSVEGGSYNEQFF
>TRBV4-1|TRBJ2-3|-|-
TGCGCCAGCAGCCAAGGATATGGGGCGGATACGCAGTATTTT
CASSQGYGADTQYF
>TRBV5-6|TRBJ1-4|-|-
TGTGCCAGCAGCCGACCCCGGCAGGGACGGGAAGAAAAACTGTTTTTT
CASSRPRQGREEKLFF
>TRBV7-8|TRBJ1-2|-|-
TGTGCCAGCAGCTCCGGGACGAGGGACTATGGCTACACCTTC
CASSSGTRDYGYTF
>TRBV7-9|TRBJ2-2|-|-
TGTGCCAGCAGCCCCCCGTCCGTGGTCAGCGGGGAGCTGTTTTTT
CASSPPSVVSGELFF
>TRBV7-9|TRBJ1-2|-|-
TGTGCCAGCAGCCCCGGGCCACGGGATGGCTACACCTTC
CASSPGPRDGYTF
>TRBV19|TRBJ2-7|-|-
TGTGCCAGTAGTATAGGCCCTTTTCCGGACGAGCAGTACTTC
CASSIGPFPDEQYF
>TRBV6-5|TRBJ1-1|-|-
TGTGCCAGCAGTTCTTCCCGAGACAGAATCACTGAAGCTTTCTTT
CASSSSRDRITEAFF
>TRBV4-3|TRBJ2-2|-|TRBD2
TGCGCCAGCAGCCAAATAGCGGGGGGCGACACCGGGGAGCTGTTTTTT
CASSQIAGGDTGELFF
>TRBV13|TRBJ2-5|-|-
TGTGCCAGCAGCTTACAGCTGGGGTCAGGGAGGACCCAGTACTTC
CASSLQLGSGRTQYF
>TRBV4-1|TRBJ2-3|-|-
TGCGCCAGCAGCCGCCCGGGACTTCCCCCCTCTACAGATACGCAGTATTTT
CASSRPGLPPSTDTQYF
>TRBV19|TRBJ2-1|-|TRBD2
TGTGCCAGTAGGACATTAGCGGGGGCCGATGGTGAGCAGTTCTTC
CASRTLAGADGEQFF
>TRBV9|TRBJ1-3|-|TRBD1
TGTGCCAGCAGCGCAGGGGGCGCCGGGTCTGGAAACACCATATATTTT
CASSAGGAGSGNTIYF
>TRBV28|TRBJ1-6|-|TRBD1
TGTGCCAGCAGTTCCTCCGGGACAGGGTATAATTCACCCCTCCACTTT
CASSSSGTGYNSPLHF
>TRBV28|TRBJ2-7|-|-
TGTGCCAGCAGTCCCGGACAGTCCTACGAGCAGTACTTC
CASSPGQSYEQYF
>TRBV28|TRBJ2-1|-|TRBD2
TGTGCCAGCAGTGCCCAGGGTGTCGGGCGGGAGGGCAGTGAGCAGTTCTTC
CASSAQGVGREGSEQFF
>TRBV11-2|TRBJ1-2|once|-
TGTGCCAGCAGCTTAAGGGGGGGCGGAAGGGATGGCTACACCTTC
CASSLRGGGRDGYTF
>TRBV4-1|TRBJ2-3|-|-
TGCGCCAGCAGCCCCCCGGCAACTAGCACAGATACGCAGTATTTT
CASSPPATSTDTQYF
>TRBV11-2|TRBJ1-2|-|TRBD1
TGTGCCAGCAGCCCGGGGACAGGGGTTGCTAACTATGGCTACACCTTC
CASSPGTGVANYGYTF
>TRBV9|TRBJ2-1|-|-
TGTGCCAGCAGCGTAAGGGGGGATGGTGGGAATGAGCAGTTCTTC
CASSVRGDGGNEQFF
>TRBV9|TRBJ1-4|-|-
TGTGCCAGCAGCGCCCTCGGCCACAAAAATGAAAAACTGTTTTTT
CASSALGHKNEKLFF
>TRBV5-1|TRBJ1-1|once|TRBD1
TGCGCCAGCAGCCCCGGACAGGGAGATGTTTATGACACTGAAGCTTTCTTT
CASSPGQGDVYDTEAFF
>TRBV7-2|TRBJ2-1|-|-
TGTGCCAGCAGCTTTAGTTACACCAGCCCCGAGCAGTTCTTC
CASSFSYTSPEQFF